This entry is about one T cell receptor (beta chain). With V trimmed by 5 bases and J by 3 bases, 6 bases remained unmatched. CDR1 is SEHNR, CDR2 FQNEAQ, per germline (reference sequence). CDR3 length equals 16 residues. Original methodology: The authors estimated nucleated cell counts from reference gene primer amplification. Some clones are missing from TCRdb's copy, which holds only in-frame ones; the method was immunoSEQ multiplex PCR. The V and J calls and clone size were taken over from that table, and D and trimming were inferred from the DNA. This sample yields approximately 160,000 clones, of which around 88% are seen a single time; approximately 4% belongs to the top ten. The sample is drawn from a study of blood T cell repertoires in COVID-19. Across the study: Acute-phase and convalescent COVID-19 samples originated in the United States, Italy and Spain. T cells, B-cell-depleted T cells, or PBMCs supplied cDNA or gDNA.

Across roughly 25 US areas, participants ranged in age from roughly 18 to 95 years. The sample was PBMCs or T cells enriched from blood (not recorded which). The sequence was collected from a woman between 50 and 59 years old in a cohort exposed to, infected with or recovered from COVID-19 (not recorded which). The chain combines TRBV7-9 with TRBJ2-2; 10 bases align to TRBD1. CDR3 in amino acids: CASSPGDRGYTGELFF. In DNA form, the CDR3 reads TGTGCCAGCAGCCCGGGGGACAGGGGATACACCGGGGAGCTGTTTTTT.